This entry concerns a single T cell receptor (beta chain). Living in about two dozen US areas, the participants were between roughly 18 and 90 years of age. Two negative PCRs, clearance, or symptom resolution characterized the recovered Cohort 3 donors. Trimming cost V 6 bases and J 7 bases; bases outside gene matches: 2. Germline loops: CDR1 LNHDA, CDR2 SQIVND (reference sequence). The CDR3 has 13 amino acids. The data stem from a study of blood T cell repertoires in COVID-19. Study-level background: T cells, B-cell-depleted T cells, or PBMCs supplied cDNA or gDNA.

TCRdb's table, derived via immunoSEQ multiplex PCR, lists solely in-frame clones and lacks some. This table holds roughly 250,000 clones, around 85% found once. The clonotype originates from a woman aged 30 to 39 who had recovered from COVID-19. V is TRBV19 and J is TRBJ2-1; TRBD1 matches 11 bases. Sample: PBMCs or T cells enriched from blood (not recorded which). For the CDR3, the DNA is TGTGCCAGTAGCCGGGACAGGGGGAATGAGCAGTTCTTC. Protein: CASSRDRGNEQFF.